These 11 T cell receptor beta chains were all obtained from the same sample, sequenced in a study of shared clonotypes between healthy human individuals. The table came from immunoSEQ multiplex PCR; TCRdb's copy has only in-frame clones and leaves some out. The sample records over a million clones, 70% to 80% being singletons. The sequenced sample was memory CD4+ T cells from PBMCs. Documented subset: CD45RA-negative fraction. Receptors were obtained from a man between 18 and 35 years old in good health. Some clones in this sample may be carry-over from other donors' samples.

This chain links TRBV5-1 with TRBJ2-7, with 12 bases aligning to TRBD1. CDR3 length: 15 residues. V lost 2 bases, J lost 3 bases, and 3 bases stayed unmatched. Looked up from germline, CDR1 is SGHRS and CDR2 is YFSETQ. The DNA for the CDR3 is TGCGCCAGCAGCTTCGGGACAGGGGGCCTCTACGAGCAGTACTTC. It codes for CASSFGTGGLYEQYF.

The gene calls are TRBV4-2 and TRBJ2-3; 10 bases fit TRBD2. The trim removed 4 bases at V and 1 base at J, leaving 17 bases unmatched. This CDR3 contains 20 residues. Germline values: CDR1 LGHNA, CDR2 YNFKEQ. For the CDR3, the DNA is TGTGCCAGCAGCCTAGACCCCGGAGGGGTAGCGGGAGGTGGCACAGATACGCAGTATTTT. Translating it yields CASSLDPGGVAGGGTDTQYF.

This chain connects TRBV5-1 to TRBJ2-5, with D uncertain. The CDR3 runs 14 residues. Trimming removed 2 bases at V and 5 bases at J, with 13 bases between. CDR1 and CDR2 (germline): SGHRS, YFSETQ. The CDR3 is CASSFGVQEETQYF. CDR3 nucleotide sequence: TGCGCCAGCAGCTTTGGGGTCCAGGAGGAGACCCAGTACTTC.

CDR3 sequence: CASSQNPHQSGEQYF. In DNA, the CDR3 is TGCGCCAGCAGCCAAAACCCACACCAGTCGGGAGAGCAGTACTTC. The rearrangement links TRBV4-3 to TRBJ2-7; D might be TRBD2 (5 bases). The germline CDR1 and CDR2 sequences are LGHNA and YSLEER. Deletions cut 2 bases from V and 7 bases from J, with 18 bases between. The CDR3 length is 15 residues.

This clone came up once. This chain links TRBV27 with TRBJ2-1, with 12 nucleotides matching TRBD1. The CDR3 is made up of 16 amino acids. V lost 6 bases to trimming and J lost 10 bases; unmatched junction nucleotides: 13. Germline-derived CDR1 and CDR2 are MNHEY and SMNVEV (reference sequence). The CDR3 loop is CASSFQVGTGGREQFF. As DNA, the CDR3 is TGTGCCAGCAGCTTTCAGGTCGGGACAGGGGGCAGGGAGCAGTTCTTC.

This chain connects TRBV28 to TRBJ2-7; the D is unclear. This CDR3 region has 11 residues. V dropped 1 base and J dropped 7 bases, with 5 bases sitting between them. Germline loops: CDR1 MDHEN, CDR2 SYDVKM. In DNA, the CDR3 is TGTGCCAGCAGTTTATCGGAGGAGCAGTACTTC. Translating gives CASSLSEEQYF.

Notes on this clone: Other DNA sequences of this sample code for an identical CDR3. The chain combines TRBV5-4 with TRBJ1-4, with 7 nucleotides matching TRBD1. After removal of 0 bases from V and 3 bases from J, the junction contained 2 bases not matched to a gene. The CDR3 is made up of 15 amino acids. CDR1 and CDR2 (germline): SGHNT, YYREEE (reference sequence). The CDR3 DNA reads TGTGCCAGCAGCTTGGGTGGGACAGCTAATGAAAAACTGTTTTTT. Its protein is CASSLGGTANEKLFF.

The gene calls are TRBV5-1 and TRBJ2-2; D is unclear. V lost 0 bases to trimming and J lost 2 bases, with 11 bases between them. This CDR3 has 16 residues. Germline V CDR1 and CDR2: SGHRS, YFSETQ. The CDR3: CASSLAGRSNTGELFF. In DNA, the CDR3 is TGCGCCAGCAGCTTGGCCGGACGGAGTAACACCGGGGAGCTGTTTTTT.

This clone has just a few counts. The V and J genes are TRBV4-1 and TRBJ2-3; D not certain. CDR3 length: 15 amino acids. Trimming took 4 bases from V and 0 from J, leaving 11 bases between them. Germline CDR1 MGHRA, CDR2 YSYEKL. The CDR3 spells CASSLSPASTDTQYF. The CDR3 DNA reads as TGCGCCAGCAGCCTAAGTCCCGCTAGCACAGATACGCAGTATTTT.

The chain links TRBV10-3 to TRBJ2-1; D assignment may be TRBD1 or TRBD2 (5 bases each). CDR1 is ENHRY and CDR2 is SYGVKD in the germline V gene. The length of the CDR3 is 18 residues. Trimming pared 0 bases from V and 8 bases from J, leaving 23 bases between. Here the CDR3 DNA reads TGTGCCATCAGTGAGTCGATAGCCCGGGGCCCCCAAGACGATGAGCAGTTCTTC. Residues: CAISESIARGPQDDEQFF.

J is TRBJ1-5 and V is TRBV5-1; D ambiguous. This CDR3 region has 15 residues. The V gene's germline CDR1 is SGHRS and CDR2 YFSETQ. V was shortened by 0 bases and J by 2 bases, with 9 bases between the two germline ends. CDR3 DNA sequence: TGCGCCAGCAGCTTGGAAGGGATGGGCAATCAGCCCCAGCATTTT. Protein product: CASSLEGMGNQPQHF.